Each of the 10 T cell receptor beta chains below was sequenced from the same sample in a study of blood T cell repertoires in COVID-19. The assay was immunoSEQ multiplex PCR, and TCRdb's table has in-frame clones only and misses some. The sample consists of a few hundred thousand clones, approximately 82% of them appearing once. Material for sequencing was peripheral blood. The receptors shown here come from a woman aged 18-29 years with acute or convalescent COVID-19.

The rearrangement uses TRBV7-2 and TRBJ2-7; 14 bases are a match to TRBD2. Germline CDR1 SGHTA, CDR2 FQGNSA. The length of the CDR3 is 14 residues. V trimming: 3 bases; J trimming: 7 bases; junction bases outside the gene matches: 2. CDR3 sequence: CASSFGTSGGEQYF. Written as DNA, the CDR3 is TGTGCCAGCAGCTTTGGGACTAGCGGGGGTGAGCAGTACTTC.

This chain links TRBV6-5 with TRBJ2-5, with no clear D. The germline gives CDR1 MNHEY, CDR2 SVGAGI. V gave up 0 bases and J gave up 4 bases, with 6 bases separating them. There are 13 residues in the CDR3. The chain's CDR3 is CASSYSYRETQYF. The CDR3 DNA reads as TGTGCCAGCAGTTACTCATACAGAGAGACCCAGTACTTC.

The V and J genes are TRBV4-2 and TRBJ1-5; D may be TRBD1 (5 bases). Germline V lookup: CDR1 LGHNA, CDR2 YNFKEQ. The CDR3 covers 16 residues. V lost 1 base to trimming and J lost 2 bases, with 12 bases between them. The CDR3, as DNA: TGTGCCAGCAGCCAAGGCAGGGCGATTGGCAATCAGCCCCAGCATTTT. It specifies CASSQGRAIGNQPQHF.

The chain is built from TRBV7-9 and TRBJ2-2; TRBD1 matches at 9 bases. Germline V gene lookup returns CDR1 SEHNR and CDR2 FQNEAQ (reference sequence). J was trimmed by 6 bases and V by 5 bases; bases with no gene match: 7. The CDR3 runs to 15 residues. The CDR3 spells CASSRDRVVPGELFF. DNA of the CDR3: TGTGCCAGCAGCCGGGACAGGGTGGTCCCCGGGGAGCTGTTTTTT. The full variable domain, rest sourced from reference TRBV7-9 and TRBJ2-2, is DTGVSQNPRHKITKRGQNVTFRCDPISEHNRLYWYRQTLGQGPEFLTYFQNEAQLEKSRLLSDRFSAERPKGSFSTLEIQRTEQGDSAMYLCASSRDRVVPGELFFGEGSRLTVL.

The CDR3 spells CATSGTSGETGANVLTF. CDR3 nucleotides: TGTGCCACTTCCGGGACTAGCGGAGAGACTGGGGCCAACGTCCTGACTTTC. The chain couples TRBV28 to TRBJ2-6, with 11 positions matching TRBD2. The CDR3 length is 17 residues. V was clipped by 10 bases and J by 2 bases; unmatched bases: 10. CDR1 and CDR2 from the germline V gene are MDHEN and SYDVKM.

V is TRBV3-1 (or the pseudogene TRBV3-2) and J is TRBJ1-2, with 9 nucleotides matching TRBD1. The V gene's germline CDR1 is LGHDT and CDR2 YNNKEL (reference sequence). CDR3 length: 16 amino acids. J gave up 3 bases and V 4 bases, and 9 bases lay outside the gene matches. CDR3 in amino acids: CASSPSGTGRDYGYTF. CDR3 in DNA: TGTGCCAGCAGCCCTTCCGGGACAGGGAGGGACTATGGCTACACCTTC.

The V and J genes are TRBV11-2 and TRBJ2-7, with 7 bases fitting TRBD2. The CDR3 spans 13 residues. Germline V gene data show CDR1 as SGHAT and CDR2 as FQNNGV. V lost 1 base, J lost 9 bases, and 6 bases stayed unmatched. CDR3 in amino acids: CASSLGFIAGQYF. DNA of the CDR3: TGTGCCAGCAGCTTAGGGTTTATAGCGGGGCAGTACTTC. Combining the CDR3 with reference TRBV11-2 and TRBJ2-7 gives the whole variable domain EAGVAQSPRYKIIEKRQSVAFWCNPISGHATLYWYQQILGQGPKLLIQFQNNGVVDDSQLPKDRFSAERLKGVDSTLKIQPAKLEDSAVYLCASSLGFIAGQYFGPGTRLTVT.

The chain's CDR3 is CATERRGAGEDLETQYF. Written as DNA, the CDR3 is TGTGCCACCGAGAGGAGGGGGGCGGGAGAAGACTTGGAGACCCAGTACTTC. The chain employs TRBV25-1 and TRBJ2-5; maybe TRBD2 (7 bases). Germline V CDR1 and CDR2: MGHDK, SYGVNS. There are 17 residues in the CDR3. The germline V and J ends were trimmed by 10 bases and 5 bases, with 29 bases remaining between them.

This clone occurred once. The V and J genes are TRBV7-6 and TRBJ2-7; the match to TRBD2 covers 10 bases. This CDR3 has 17 residues. Germline CDR1 is SGHVS and CDR2 is FNYEAQ. V trimming: 3 bases; J trimming: 0 bases; junction bases outside the gene matches: 8. The CDR3 region is CASSFSPTSGFSYEQYF. The CDR3 region has the DNA TGTGCCAGCAGCTTCTCCCCGACTAGCGGGTTCTCCTACGAGCAGTACTTC.

The sample holds one count of this clone. This chain uses TRBV7-6 with TRBJ2-1; the match to TRBD2 covers 8 bases. Germline V gives CDR1 SGHVS, CDR2 FNYEAQ. V lost 2 bases and J lost 10; bases outside the gene matches: 10. The length of the CDR3 is 15 residues. CDR3 sequence: CASSLSGTSIQEQFF. For the CDR3, the DNA is TGTGCCAGCAGCTTATCCGGGACTAGTATTCAGGAGCAGTTCTTC.